This entry describes one T cell receptor (beta chain). Its antigen is undetermined. The entry originates in a study of shared clonotypes between healthy human individuals. The overall study: CD4 naive and CD4 memory each took three plates per donor, while CD8 naive took two and CD8 memory one. General study results and limits: Among a few donors, approximately 5% of naive CD4 clonotypes were found in common. Some clonotypes were shared by all four sorted-subset donors, while others were not shared. The non-shared ones had lower generation probabilities than the shared ones.

In the original workflow: Junction-only sequences produced by ImmunoSEQ had no quality scores, so filtering differed. Using immunoSEQ multiplex PCR, the repertoire was profiled, and TCRdb retains in-frame clones only, with some absent. D and trimming were read from the DNA, whereas the V and J calls and clone size are those reported in that table. The sample has about 1.1 million clones, approximately 80% seen once. The V gene's germline CDR1 is SGHNT and CDR2 YYREEE (reference sequence). V was shortened by 2 bases and J by 7 bases, with 10 bases between the two germline ends. The length of the CDR3 is 13 residues.

The rearrangement uses TRBV5-4 and TRBJ1-5; D is uncertain. The clonotype was recovered from a man aged 18 to 35 in good health. Some clones in this sample may be carry-over from other donors' samples. The sequenced material came from memory CD4+ T cells from PBMCs. The subset denotes: CD45RA-negative fraction. The CDR3 nucleotides are TGTGCCAGCAGCTTCGCAGGCCACCAGCCCCAGCATTTT. It encodes CASSFAGHQPQHF.